The following is a TCR beta chain sequence with its context. Its antigen remains unidentified. Samples underwent the assay at deep level. TCRdb's copy holds only in-frame clones and misses some; the assay was immunoSEQ multiplex PCR. This sample has about 680,000 clones; around 90% occur once, and the top ten carry nearly 25%. The sample is drawn from a study of shared clonotypes between healthy human individuals. The study, taken as a whole, reports: Researchers sampled blood only, noting tissue repertoires likely differ. Sharing across a few donors was seen in 4% to 5% of naive CD4 clonotypes.

The CDR3 is 15 amino acids. V was pared by 0 bases and J by 3 bases, with 13 bases between. Germline loops: CDR1 SGDLS, CDR2 YYNGEE. Terminally differentiated effector memory CD45RA+ cells were left out of the naive CD8 fraction, which was CD45RO-negative and positively selected for CCR7. The sequencing sample was made of naive CD8+ T cells sorted from blood. V is TRBV9 and J is TRBJ2-7, with a weak D call TRBD1 (7 bases). The TCR originated in a man aged 25-40 years in good health. CDR3 DNA sequence: TGTGCCAGCAGCGTAGTGCCAGGGGGGAACTACGAGCAGTACTTC. It yields the protein CASSVVPGGNYEQYF.